In its sample, the clone carrying this T cell receptor beta chain was seen many times. This sample was taken from a study of T cells in Graves' hyperthyroidism and ophthalmopathy. TCR beta CDR3 regions were amplified from RNA transcripts. First-round RT-PCR targeting the TCR CDR3 was performed with the HTBI primer set. TCRdb passed the multiplex PCR reads through MiXCR, listing each CDR3 protein once. The data hold 470,000 or so distinct CDR3 sequences, with less than 25% observed a single time. Germline loops: CDR1 SQVTM, CDR2 ANQGSEA. After removal of 4 bases from V and 2 bases from J, the junction contained 7 bases not matched to a gene. There are 14 residues in the CDR3.

The sequenced material came from blood. The receptor was derived from a man younger than 30 with Graves' hyperthyroidism. The V call is TRBV29-1, the J call TRBJ1-2; 7 bases are a match to TRBD1. CDR3 in amino acids: CSVGETGSNYGYTF. The CDR3 DNA follows: TGCAGCGTTGGGGAGACAGGGTCAAACTATGGCTACACCTTC. The full variable domain, completed using reference TRBV29-1 and TRBJ1-2, is SAVISQKPSRDICQRGTSLTIQCQVDSQVTMMFWYRQQPGQSLTLIATANQGSEATYESGFVIDKFPISRPNLTFSTLTVSNMSPEDSSIYLCSVGETGSNYGYTFGSGTRLTVV.